This TCR beta chain appears in the sequencing data of a study of T cells after yellow fever vaccination. General study findings and limits: In post-booster samples, most primary-vaccination clones reappeared (roughly 96% CD4, 88% CD8). Though weaker, the secondary response peaked faster, on day 5 versus 15.

This clonotype was detected ten times or more. Its antigen is undetermined. CDR3 length: 13 amino acids. V shed 6 bases and J 2 bases; nucleotides not matched to a gene: 4. TCRdb fed the 5' RACE reads into MiXCR, producing one record per CDR3 protein. This sample has 250,000 or so distinct CDR3 sequences; 6% to 7.5% occur once, and the top ten carry about 0.9%. The chain joins TRBV12-3 or TRBV12-4 to TRBJ2-7, with 7 nucleotides matching TRBD1. The TCR was taken from a man aged 25 to 40 who received the YFV17D yellow fever vaccine. The sample was CD4+ T cells sorted from PBMCs, taken 15 days after the yellow fever booster vaccination. For the CDR3, the DNA is TGTGCCAGCAGAACAACAGGGGCCTACGAGCAGTACTTC. Translating it yields CASRTTGAYEQYF.